These 32 T cell receptor beta chains originate from one sample sequenced in a study of CD8 T cells in ankylosing spondylitis. General study points: Several highly homologous variants made up a TCR beta motif, and this motif appeared characteristic of ankylosing spondylitis blood.

MiXCR, applied by TCRdb to the 5' RACE reads, yields one record per CDR3 protein. The sample lists about 200,000 distinct CDR3 sequences, around 7.9% seen once, with 14% in the top ten. Their specific antigens are unknown. The sequenced sample consisted of blood, either unsorted or a sorted T cell fraction (not recorded which). The receptors were gathered from a male donor with ankylosing spondylitis.

This clonotype was counted ten times or more. V is TRBV5-6 and J is TRBJ2-5, with D uncertain. Trimming shortened V by 6 bases and J by 1 base, and 16 bases separated the two germline ends. Germline V gives CDR1 SGHDT, CDR2 YYEEEE. This CDR3 is 15 amino acids long. CDR3 protein: CASTPQREPQETQYF. CDR3 bases: TGTGCCAGCACCCCCCAGAGAGAGCCCCAAGAGACCCAGTACTTC.

This clonotype was seen many times. The chain carries TRBV4-3 and TRBJ2-7; D may be TRBD1 or TRBD2 (5 bases each). The V gene's germline CDR1 is LGHNA and CDR2 YSLEER. V lost 0 bases and J lost 3, with 12 bases in between. CDR3 length equals 15 residues. CDR3 region: CASSQDAGTYYEQYF. CDR3 nucleotides: TGCGCCAGCAGCCAAGACGCAGGGACCTACTACGAGCAGTACTTC.

The genes are TRBV6-6 and TRBJ2-7; 10 bases map to TRBD1. Per the germline V gene, CDR1 is MNHNY and CDR2 is SVGAGI (reference sequence). CDR3 length equals 12 residues. CDR3 nucleotide sequence: TGTGGAGCCGGGACAGGGGCCTACGAGCAGTACTTC. It is translated as CGAGTGAYEQYF.

This clonotype was picked up many times. The CDR3 region has the DNA TGCGCCAGCAGCCCACAGGGGGGGCGTGAATACGAGCAGTACTTC. It codes for CASSPQGGREYEQYF. The V and J genes are TRBV4-3 and TRBJ2-7, with a weak D call TRBD1 (8 bases). Germline V gene lookup returns CDR1 LGHNA and CDR2 YSLEER. The CDR3 has 15 amino acids. V lost 4 bases and J 4 bases, leaving 17 bases between the germline ends.

The sample holds many counts of this clonotype. The CDR3 protein is CASSFGTGLYGYTF. The CDR3 nucleotides read TGTGCCAGCAGCTTCGGGACAGGCCTCTATGGCTACACCTTC. The V and J genes are TRBV7-6 and TRBJ1-2, with 8 bases matching TRBD1. The CDR3 is 14 amino acids. J lost 4 bases, V lost 3 bases, and 4 bases had no gene match. Looked up from germline, CDR1 is SGHVS and CDR2 is FNYEAQ.

This clonotype has ten or more counts. The CDR3 loop reads CASSSRDRNPTPDTQYF. The CDR3 DNA reads as TGTGCCAGCAGCTCACGGGACAGGAACCCCACCCCAGATACGCAGTATTTT. The chain has TRBV12-3 or TRBV12-4 and TRBJ2-3; 8 nucleotides agree with TRBD1. V lost 6 bases to trimming and J lost 4 bases; unmatched junction nucleotides: 15. The CDR3 is made up of 17 amino acids.

This clonotype has ten or more counts. The chain links TRBV9 to TRBJ1-1; TRBD1 matches 7 bases. Germline CDR1 reads SGDLS; CDR2 reads YYNGEE. This CDR3 is built from 15 residues. Unmatched junction bases numbered 9, after V lost 3 bases and J lost 4 bases. The CDR3 region is CASSARGQVGTEAFF. CDR3 coding DNA: TGTGCCAGCAGCGCCCGCGGACAGGTAGGCACTGAAGCTTTCTTT.

This clonotype was seen a few times. V is TRBV2 and J is TRBJ1-2; unclear D gene. The germline V gene encodes CDR1 SNHLY and CDR2 FYNNEI. V lost 1 base and J 6 bases, leaving 9 bases between the germline ends. This CDR3 spans 13 amino acids. CDR3 sequence: CASSEGPSDGYTF. In DNA, the CDR3 is TGTGCCAGCAGTGAAGGTCCGTCGGATGGCTACACCTTC.

This clonotype was found many times. The chain has TRBV20-1 and TRBJ2-7; D may be TRBD2 (5 bases). Trimming removed 5 bases from V and 3 bases from J, with 11 bases in between. The CDR3 has 12 residues. The germline gives CDR1 DFQATT, CDR2 SNEGSKA (reference sequence). The CDR3 protein is CSARTGNYEQYF. The CDR3, as DNA: TGCAGTGCTCGGACGGGGAACTACGAGCAGTACTTC.

This clonotype was found many times. The rearrangement joins TRBV11-2 to TRBJ1-1; 7 bases match TRBD1. Germline V CDR1 and CDR2: SGHAT, FQNNGV. The CDR3 runs 15 residues. Losses at the gene ends were 5 bases for V and 3 bases for J; bases not matched to a gene: 9. The DNA for the CDR3 is TGTGCCAGCAGCGGGGCAGGGGGGCAGTACACTGAAGCTTTCTTT. Its translation is CASSGAGGQYTEAFF.

The chain recombines TRBV30 with TRBJ2-3; D possibly corresponds to TRBD1 (5 bases). Trimming cost V 1 base and J 5 bases, with 10 bases left between them. The germline CDR1 and CDR2 sequences are GTSNPN and SVGIG (reference sequence). This CDR3 is built from 13 residues. Here the CDR3 reads CAWSEGEGDTQYF. CDR3 DNA: TGTGCCTGGAGTGAAGGGGAAGGAGATACGCAGTATTTT.

The rearrangement links TRBV27 to TRBJ2-1, with TRBD1 identical over 8 bases. Trimming at V came to 2 bases and at J to 7 bases, leaving 10 bases not matched to a gene. The CDR3 has 16 amino acids. Looked up from germline, CDR1 is MNHEY and CDR2 is SMNVEV (reference sequence). The CDR3 is CASSLGGQGGWNEQFF. The DNA for the CDR3 is TGTGCCAGCAGTTTAGGAGGACAGGGCGGGTGGAATGAGCAGTTCTTC.

This clonotype was counted a few times. This chain's CDR3 is CASSLDRDRPYEQYF. The CDR3 nucleotides read TGTGCCAGCAGCTTAGATCGGGACAGGCCCTACGAGCAGTACTTC. This chain joins TRBV11-2 and TRBJ2-7, with 8 nucleotides matching TRBD1. There are 15 residues in the CDR3. The J segment lost 2 bases and the V segment lost 0 bases, leaving 3 bases of the junction unmatched. The germline V gene has CDR1 SGHAT and CDR2 FQNNGV.

This clonotype appeared many times. CDR3 loop: CASSLGLNNEQFF. The DNA of the CDR3 is TGTGCCAGCAGCTTGGGATTAAACAATGAGCAGTTCTTC. The chain has TRBV7-9 and TRBJ2-1; D is undetermined. Germline V lookup: CDR1 SEHNR, CDR2 FQNEAQ (reference sequence). The CDR3 runs to 13 residues. Trimming removed 3 bases from V and 5 bases from J, with 8 bases in between.

This clonotype was detected a few times. This rearrangement joins TRBV11-2 to TRBJ1-3, with TRBD1 matching 10 bases. The CDR3 has 18 amino acids. Germline V gene data show CDR1 as SGHAT and CDR2 as FQNNGV. The V segment lost 2 bases and the J segment 3 bases; nucleotides outside the gene matches: 10. CDR3 residues: CASSLSSGTGVYGNTIYF. CDR3 nucleotides: TGTGCCAGCAGCTTATCTTCCGGGACAGGGGTGTATGGAAACACCATATATTTT. The variable domain in full, completed from reference TRBV11-2 and TRBJ1-3, reads EAGVAQSPRYKIIEKRQSVAFWCNPISGHATLYWYQQILGQGPKLLIQFQNNGVVDDSQLPKDRFSAERLKGVDSTLKIQPAKLEDSAVYLCASSLSSGTGVYGNTIYFGEGSWLTVV.

In its sample, this clonotype was seen many times. This chain links TRBV27 with TRBJ2-1; D is possibly TRBD2 (5 bases). From germline, CDR1 is MNHEY and CDR2 SMNVEV (reference sequence). This CDR3 region has 18 residues. The ends were cut back, 6 bases at V and 1 base at J, with 22 bases in the middle. This CDR3 reads CASRHPMSSHGSYNEQFF. The CDR3 region has the DNA TGTGCCAGCAGACACCCAATGTCTAGCCACGGATCCTACAATGAGCAGTTCTTC.

There are many counts of this clonotype. The V and J genes are TRBV6-5 and TRBJ1-1, with 8 bases matching TRBD1. The germline V gene has CDR1 MNHEY and CDR2 SVGAGI. V shed 3 bases, J shed 1 base, and the junction held 7 bases outside the gene matches. This CDR3 region has 16 residues. CDR3 nucleotide sequence: TGTGCCAGCAGTTATTATCTCGGGACAGGGAACACTGAAGCTTTCTTT. Translating gives CASSYYLGTGNTEAFF.

This clonotype was seen repeatedly, ten times or more. The V and J genes are TRBV9 and TRBJ2-3; D may be TRBD1 (5 bases). V lost 4 bases and J lost 3, with 15 bases in between. CDR1 SGDLS and CDR2 YYNGEE come from the germline V gene. The CDR3 is 15 residues long. The CDR3 nucleotides are TGTGCCAGCAGCCCAGTGGGCAGGGTTACAGATACGCAGTATTTT. It encodes CASSPVGRVTDTQYF.

The J gene is TRBJ1-4, the V gene TRBV7-6; D call uncertain. The V and J ends lost 1 base and 9 bases respectively, with 12 bases between them. Germline CDR1 is SGHVS and CDR2 is FNYEAQ. The CDR3 has 14 residues. CDR3 in DNA: TGTGCCAGCAGCTTAGGGGCAGGAACTCAAAAACTGTTTTTT. Its translation: CASSLGAGTQKLFF.

This clonotype occurred many times. This chain links TRBV7-8 with TRBJ2-1; no firm D call. V lost 0 bases, J lost 12 bases, and 9 bases lay in between. The CDR3 totals 12 residues. Germline V lookup: CDR1 SGHVS, CDR2 FQNEAQ. The CDR3 region is CASSLALDRQFF. CDR3 nucleotide sequence: TGTGCCAGCAGCTTAGCCCTGGATAGGCAGTTCTTC.

This clonotype was recorded many times. The V call is TRBV11-1, the J call TRBJ1-1; 10 nucleotides align to TRBD1. This CDR3 is 19 amino acids long. With V trimmed by 4 bases and J by 5 bases, 19 bases remained unmatched. Germline CDR1 is SGHAT and CDR2 is FQDESV (reference sequence). In DNA form, the CDR3 reads TGTGCCAGCAGCTCGCAAACCGGGACAGGGGCATCTATTGGGACTGAAGCTTTCTTT. It encodes CASSSQTGTGASIGTEAFF.

This clonotype was recorded many times. The CDR3 bases are TGTGCCAGCAGCCAAGAGGGACAGGGGGCAGAAACCGGCACCGGGGAGCTGTTTTTT. It specifies CASSQEGQGAETGTGELFF. The rearrangement uses TRBV4-2 and TRBJ2-2; the match to TRBD1 covers 12 bases. The CDR3 length is 19 residues. With 0 bases clipped from V and 4 bases from J, the junction kept 9 bases outside the gene matches. Per the germline V gene, CDR1 is LGHNA and CDR2 is YNFKEQ.

Many counts were recorded for this clonotype. The genes are TRBV27 and TRBJ2-2; no clear D gene. The germline V gene has CDR1 MNHEY and CDR2 SMNVEV (reference sequence). This CDR3 contains 13 residues. V lost 4 bases to trimming and J lost 1 base, with 4 bases between them. CDR3 nucleotides: TGTGCCAGCAGTTCTATGAACACCGGGGAGCTGTTTTTT. Its translation is CASSSMNTGELFF.

This clonotype appeared a few times. This CDR3 reads CASPHQGRTDTQYF. Written as DNA, the CDR3 is TGTGCCAGCCCCCACCAAGGGAGAACAGATACGCAGTATTTT. The chain couples TRBV5-5 to TRBJ2-3; D is perhaps TRBD2 (5 bases). This CDR3 region has 14 residues. Germline V CDR1 and CDR2: SGHKS, YYEKEE (reference sequence). Trimming cost V 7 bases and J 3 bases, with 15 bases left between them.

This clonotype was counted many times. The chain is built from TRBV15 and TRBJ2-3, with D unclear. Trimming took 6 bases from V and 2 from J, leaving 15 bases between them. Germline CDR1 and CDR2: LNHNV and YYDKDF (reference sequence). The CDR3 consists of 15 residues. In DNA, the CDR3 is TGTGCCACCAGTTCGGAGACGGTACCCACAGATACGCAGTATTTT. Amino acid sequence: CATSSETVPTDTQYF.

This clonotype was detected ten times or more. This chain links TRBV12-3 or TRBV12-4 with TRBJ2-7; 9 bases agree with TRBD2. Losses at the gene ends were 5 bases for V and 0 bases for J; bases not matched to a gene: 5. The CDR3 spans 15 residues. CDR3 bases: TGTGCCAGCAGTAAGAGCGGGAGGCACTCCTACGAGCAGTACTTC. Its translation: CASSKSGRHSYEQYF.

This clonotype was seen many times. The chain combines TRBV5-1 with TRBJ2-1, with D perhaps TRBD1 or TRBD2 (5 bases each). From germline, CDR1 is SGHRS and CDR2 YFSETQ. The CDR3 runs 12 residues. Trimming shortened V by 3 bases and J by 10 bases, and 11 bases separated the two germline ends. CDR3 loop: CASSWDLGEQFF. The CDR3 region has the DNA TGCGCCAGCAGCTGGGACCTTGGGGAGCAGTTCTTC.

This clonotype was seen many times. The chain is built from TRBV2 and TRBJ2-1, with 10 nucleotides matching TRBD2. The germline V gene has CDR1 SNHLY and CDR2 FYNNEI. The CDR3 spans 18 residues. Trimming at V came to 7 bases and at J to 1 base, leaving 13 bases not matched to a gene. The DNA for the CDR3 is TGTGCCAGCACCCCGGGGGGACTAGCGCCTTCTTCCTACAATGAGCAGTTCTTC. It encodes CASTPGGLAPSSYNEQFF.

This clonotype showed up many times. The rearrangement joins TRBV24-1 to TRBJ2-2; 7 positions match TRBD2. CDR3 length: 14 amino acids. Trimming took 9 bases from V and 0 from J; bases not matched to a gene: 3. Per germline, CDR1 KGHDR and CDR2 SFDVKD. CDR3 in DNA: TGTGCCACCCAGCGGGATACGAACACCGGGGAGCTGTTTTTT. Encoded protein: CATQRDTNTGELFF.

This clonotype was counted ten times or more. The genes are TRBV11-2 and TRBJ2-2, with a tentative D call TRBD1 (6 bases). The CDR3 is 13 residues long. CDR1 is SGHAT and CDR2 is FQNNGV in the germline V gene. With 10 bases removed from V and 1 base from J, the gap between germline ends came to 10 bases. Written as DNA, the CDR3 is TGTGCCATCCCGGGACAGAACACCGGGGAGCTGTTTTTT. It codes for CAIPGQNTGELFF.

The CDR3 DNA reads TGTGCCACCAGCAGAGGGACAGGGGGGAGCAATCAGCCCCAGCATTTT. Protein product: CATSRGTGGSNQPQHF. The chain combines TRBV15 with TRBJ1-5; 10 bases match TRBD1. This CDR3 spans 16 amino acids. CDR1 and CDR2 (germline): LNHNV, YYDKDF (reference sequence). The J segment lost 1 base and the V segment lost 1 base, leaving 1 base of the junction unmatched.

Many counts were recorded for this clonotype. The chain recombines TRBV29-1 with TRBJ2-1; 13 bases line up with TRBD2. CDR3 length equals 14 residues. V was pared by 4 bases and J by 10 bases, with 7 bases of the junction left unmatched. CDR1 is SQVTM and CDR2 is ANQGSEA in the germline V gene. CDR3 in DNA: TGCAGCGTTGCATCCGGGACTAGCGGGACCGAGCAGTTCTTC. Its protein is CSVASGTSGTEQFF.